This TCR beta chain was found in a study of cytomegalovirus exposure and HLA in healthy donors. Study summary: The 120 or so validation repertoires were produced on the same platform as the 500 to 800 repertoires of the first cohort. This was reported in a later analysis.

Notes on the study in general: Investigators reported more than 150 TCR beta chains as tied to cytomegalovirus. The CMV antigen specificity of three CMV-associated chains was confirmed through in vitro analysis.

Worth noting for this clone: The antigen is undetermined.

From germline, CDR1 is SGDLS and CDR2 YYNGEE. Trimming cost V 2 bases and J 4 bases; bases outside gene matches: 0. The CDR3 totals 14 residues. Using immunoSEQ multiplex PCR, the repertoire was profiled, and TCRdb retains in-frame clones only, with some absent. The sample lists more than 300,000 clones, around 86% occurring once. V usage is TRBV9 and J usage is TRBJ2-2, with 9 bases that match TRBD2. The sample was PBMCs. This receptor was taken from a woman between 18 and 30 years old in good health and CMV-seronegative. CDR3 DNA sequence: TGTGCCAGCAGCGTGGGACTAGCCACCGGGGAGCTGTTTTTT. Translating it yields CASSVGLATGELFF.